Described below is a single TCR beta chain sequence and its context. Its antigen is unknown. This sample was taken from a study of cytomegalovirus exposure and HLA in healthy donors. Whole-study findings and limits: The classifier was said to identify cytomegalovirus status with high specificity and sensitivity. In a later analysis, across HLA loci, associated TCR counts were highest for DRB1, lowest for HLA-C.

This CDR3 is built from 15 residues. Germline values: CDR1 SGHNT, CDR2 YYREEE (reference sequence). Unmatched junction bases numbered 5, after V lost 3 bases and J lost 4 bases. Vbeta (60) and Jbeta (13) primers were used in the PCR. Some clones are missing from TCRdb's copy, which holds only in-frame ones; the method was immunoSEQ multiplex PCR. The sample has 120,000 or so clones; 81% are singletons. Source material: PBMCs. V is TRBV5-4 and J is TRBJ2-1; 9 nucleotides match TRBD2. The TCR sequence derives from a man between 18 and 35 years old in good health and CMV-seronegative. CDR3 loop: CASSSGGGGYNEQFF. Here the CDR3 DNA reads TGTGCCAGCAGCTCCGGCGGGGGGGGTTACAATGAGCAGTTCTTC.